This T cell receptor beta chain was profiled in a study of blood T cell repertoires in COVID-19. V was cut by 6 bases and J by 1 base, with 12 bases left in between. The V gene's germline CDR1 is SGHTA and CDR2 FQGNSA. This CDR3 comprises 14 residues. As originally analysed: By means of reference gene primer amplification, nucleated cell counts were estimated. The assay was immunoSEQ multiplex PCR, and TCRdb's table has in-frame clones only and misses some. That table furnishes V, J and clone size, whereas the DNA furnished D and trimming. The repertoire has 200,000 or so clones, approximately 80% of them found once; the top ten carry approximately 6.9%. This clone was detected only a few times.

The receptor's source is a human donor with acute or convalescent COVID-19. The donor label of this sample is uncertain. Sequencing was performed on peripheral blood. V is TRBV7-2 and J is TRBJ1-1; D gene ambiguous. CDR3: CASSSQMGNTEAFF. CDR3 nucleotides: TGTGCCAGCAGTTCACAGATGGGGAACACTGAAGCTTTCTTT.